Below, 3 T cell receptor beta chains from the same sample are listed, as sequenced in a study of PD-L1 blockade in urothelial cancer. Sample time point: peripheral blood 6 weeks after treatment start. TCRdb's copy holds only in-frame clones and misses some; the assay was immunoSEQ multiplex PCR. The sample includes about 48,000 clones, roughly 86% of them seen just once. The starting material was PBMCs, obtained around atezolizumab (anti-PD-L1) treatment. The source of these receptors is a man aged 55 to 70 with urothelial cancer.

This clone has a single count. The J gene is TRBJ2-7, the V gene TRBV5-5, with D perhaps TRBD2 (5 bases). The CDR3 totals 12 residues. Germline V gene sequence: CDR1 SGHKS, CDR2 YYEKEE (reference sequence). The ends were cut back, 4 bases at V and 2 bases at J, with 7 bases in the middle. CDR3 residues: CASSRRAYEQYF. In DNA form, the CDR3 reads TGTGCCAGCAGCCGGCGGGCCTACGAGCAGTACTTC.

The genes are TRBV5-1 and TRBJ1-2, with D possibly TRBD1 on 6 matching bases. Germline V gene lookup returns CDR1 SGHRS and CDR2 YFSETQ. V lost 3 bases and J lost 7, with 16 bases in between. The CDR3 is 14 residues long. This CDR3 is CASSSTSDRTGYTF. The DNA of the CDR3 is TGCGCCAGCAGCTCGACCTCGGACAGAACTGGCTACACCTTC.

This chain links TRBV30 with TRBJ2-2; no clear D gene. Trimming shortened V by 3 bases and J by 1 base, and 6 bases separated the two germline ends. This CDR3 comprises 13 residues. Germline-derived CDR1 and CDR2 are GTSNPN and SVGIG (reference sequence). CDR3 in amino acids: CAWSRQNTGELFF. Here the CDR3 DNA reads TGTGCCTGGAGCAGACAGAACACCGGGGAGCTGTTTTTT.